This T cell receptor (beta chain) comes out of a study of blood T cell repertoires in COVID-19. Study details: COVID-19 samples, acute and convalescent, were from the United States, Italy and Spain. PBMCs, B-cell-depleted T cells, or T cells provided the cDNA or gDNA that made up the material.

The count of this clone is one. How the authors handled the data: Researchers report that nucleated cell counts were estimated from reference gene primer amplification. The data were produced by immunoSEQ multiplex PCR, yet TCRdb's version contains in-frame clones alone and is incomplete. V and J calls and clone size come straight from that table; D and trimming were deduced from the DNA. The sample has 100,000 to 150,000 clones; about 80% are singletons. Specimen: peripheral blood. The TCR comes from a woman between 50 and 59 years old with acute or convalescent COVID-19.

The CDR3 nucleotides are TGTGCCAGCAGCCCCTCCTCGGGTCAGCAGTTCTTC. The encoded protein is CASSPSSGQQFF. The chain links TRBV9 to TRBJ2-1; D is unresolved. This CDR3 contains 12 residues. Germline CDR1 and CDR2: SGDLS and YYNGEE. Trimming shortened V by 4 bases and J by 11 bases, and 13 bases separated the two germline ends.